This T cell receptor (beta chain) was sequenced in a study of T cells in Graves' hyperthyroidism and ophthalmopathy. It was RNA transcripts that yielded the amplified TCR beta CDR3 regions. With the HTBI primer set, the TCR CDR3 went through a first round of RT-PCR. Using its own MiXCR run on the multiplex PCR reads, TCRdb lists one record per CDR3 protein. This table holds about 320,000 distinct CDR3 sequences, approximately 15% found once. The CDR3 extends over 15 amino acids. Between the trimmed V and J ends, which lost 0 bases and 4 bases, there was a span of 11 bases. Germline CDR1 is SGHKS and CDR2 is YYEKEE (reference sequence).

This chain joins TRBV5-5 and TRBJ2-1, with D unresolved. Sequencing used blood. This TCR was sampled from a man aged 25 to 40 with Graves' hyperthyroidism. The CDR3 DNA is TGTGCCAGCAGCTTGGTGGGCAGAGATTACAATGAGCAGTTCTTC. The encoded protein is CASSLVGRDYNEQFF.